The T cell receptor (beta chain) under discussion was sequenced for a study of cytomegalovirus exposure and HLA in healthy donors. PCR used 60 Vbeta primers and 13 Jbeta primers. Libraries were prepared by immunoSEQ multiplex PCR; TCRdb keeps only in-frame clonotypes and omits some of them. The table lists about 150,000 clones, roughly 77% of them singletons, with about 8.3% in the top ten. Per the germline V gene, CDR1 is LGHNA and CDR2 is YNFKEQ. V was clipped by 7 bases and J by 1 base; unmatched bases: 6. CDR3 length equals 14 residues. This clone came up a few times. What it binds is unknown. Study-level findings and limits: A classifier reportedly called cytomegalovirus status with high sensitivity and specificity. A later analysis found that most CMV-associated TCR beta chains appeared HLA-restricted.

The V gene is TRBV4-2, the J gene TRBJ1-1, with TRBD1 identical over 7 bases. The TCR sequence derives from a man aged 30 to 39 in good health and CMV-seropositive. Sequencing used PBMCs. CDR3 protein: CASTPTGSNTEAFF. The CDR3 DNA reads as TGTGCCAGCACCCCGACAGGGTCGAACACTGAAGCTTTCTTT.